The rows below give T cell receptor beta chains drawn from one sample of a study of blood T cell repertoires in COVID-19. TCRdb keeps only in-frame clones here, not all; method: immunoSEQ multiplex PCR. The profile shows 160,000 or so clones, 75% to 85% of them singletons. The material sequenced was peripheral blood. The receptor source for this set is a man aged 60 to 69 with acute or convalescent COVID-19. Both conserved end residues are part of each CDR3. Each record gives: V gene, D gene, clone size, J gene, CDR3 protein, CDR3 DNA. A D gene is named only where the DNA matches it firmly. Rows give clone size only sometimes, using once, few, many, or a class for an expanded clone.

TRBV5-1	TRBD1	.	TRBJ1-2	CASRSTTGGAYGYTF	TGCGCCAGCAGAAGTACAACAGGGGGCGCATATGGCTACACCTTC
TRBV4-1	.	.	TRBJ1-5	CASSLQAQGNQPQHF	TGCGCCAGCAGCCTTCAGGCGCAGGGCAATCAGCCCCAGCATTTT
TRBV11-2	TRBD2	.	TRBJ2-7	CASSHWTSESYEQYF	TGTGCCAGCAGCCACTGGACTAGCGAGAGCTACGAGCAGTACTTC
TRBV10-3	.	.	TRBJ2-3	CAGRVGSSTDTQYF	TGTGCCGGCCGTGTCGGGTCTAGCACAGATACGCAGTATTTT
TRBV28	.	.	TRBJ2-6	CASRVAVVSGANVLTF	TGTGCCAGCAGGGTAGCGGTTGTCTCTGGGGCCAACGTCCTGACTTTC
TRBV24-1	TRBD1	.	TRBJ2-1	CATSDTRQGLSDEQFF	TGTGCCACCAGTGATACCCGACAGGGCCTCAGTGATGAGCAGTTCTTC
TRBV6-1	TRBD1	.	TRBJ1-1	CASSGGTGALNTEAFF	TGTGCCAGCAGTGGGGGGACAGGGGCCCTGAACACTGAAGCTTTCTTT
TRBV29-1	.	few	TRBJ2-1	CSVEEGGRFFAYNEQFF	TGCAGCGTTGAAGAAGGCGGGCGGTTTTTCGCCTACAATGAGCAGTTCTTC
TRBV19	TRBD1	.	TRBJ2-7	CASKGAIGSYEQYF	TGTGCCAGTAAGGGGGCAATAGGCTCCTACGAGCAGTACTTC
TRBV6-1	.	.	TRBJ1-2	CGARNPGYGYTF	TGTGGCGCACGCAACCCGGGTTATGGCTACACCTTC
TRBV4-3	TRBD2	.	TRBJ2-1	CASSQATSGMGEQFF	TGCGCCAGCAGCCAAGCGACTAGCGGGATGGGTGAGCAGTTCTTC
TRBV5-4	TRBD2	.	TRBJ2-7	CASSKGLAGDYEQYF	TGTGCCAGCAGCAAAGGACTAGCGGGAGACTACGAGCAGTACTTC
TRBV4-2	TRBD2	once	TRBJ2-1	CASSQELAGGLNEQFF	TGTGCCAGCAGCCAAGAGCTAGCGGGAGGGCTCAATGAGCAGTTCTTC
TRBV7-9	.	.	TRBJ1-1	CASSFSLNTEAFF	TGTGCCAGCAGCTTTTCCTTGAACACTGAAGCTTTCTTT
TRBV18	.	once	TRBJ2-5	CASSPRPDQETQYF	TGTGCCAGCTCACCACGTCCAGACCAAGAGACCCAGTACTTC
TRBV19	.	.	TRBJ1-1	CASSIFGGQNTEAFF	TGTGCCAGTAGTATTTTCGGGGGGCAGAACACTGAAGCTTTCTTT
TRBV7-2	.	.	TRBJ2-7	CASSPRGDEQYF	TGTGCCAGCAGCCCCAGGGGAGACGAGCAGTACTTC
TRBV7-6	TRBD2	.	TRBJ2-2	CASSYSSGTNTGELFF	TGTGCCAGCAGCTACTCTAGCGGGACCAACACCGGGGAGCTGTTTTTT
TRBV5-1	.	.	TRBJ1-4	CASSAGTPATNEKLFF	TGCGCCAGCAGCGCTGGGACACCTGCAACTAATGAAAAACTGTTTTTT
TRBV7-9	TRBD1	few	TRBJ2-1	CASSRDRLNEQFF	TGTGCCAGCAGCAGGGACAGGTTGAATGAGCAGTTCTTC
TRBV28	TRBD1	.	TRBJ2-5	CASSYDRGEETQYF	TGTGCCAGCAGTTACGACAGGGGGGAAGAGACCCAGTACTTC
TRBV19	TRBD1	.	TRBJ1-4	CASRQTGVNEKLFF	TGTGCCAGTAGGCAGACAGGGGTTAATGAAAAACTGTTTTTT
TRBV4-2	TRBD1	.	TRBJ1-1	CASRDGTGKNTEAFF	TGTGCCAGCAGAGATGGGACAGGGAAGAACACTGAAGCTTTCTTT
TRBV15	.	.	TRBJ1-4	CATSRDGGATNEKLFF	TGTGCCACCAGCAGGGACGGAGGAGCAACTAATGAAAAACTGTTTTTT
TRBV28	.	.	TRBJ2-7	CASLAGIPSYEQYF	TGTGCCAGCCTGGCAGGGATTCCCTCCTACGAGCAGTACTTC
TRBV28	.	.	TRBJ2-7	CASSLGPLAFEQYF	TGTGCCAGCAGTTTAGGGCCCCTGGCCTTCGAGCAGTACTTC
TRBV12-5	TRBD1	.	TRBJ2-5	CASGTGTGSGETQYF	TGTGCTAGTGGCACCGGGACAGGGTCCGGAGAGACCCAGTACTTC
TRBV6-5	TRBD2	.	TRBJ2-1	CASSSGTSPTGGQFF	TGTGCCAGCAGCTCCGGGACGAGCCCAACGGGAGGGCAGTTCTTC
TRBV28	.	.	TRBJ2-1	CASSPSYNEQFF	TGTGCCAGCAGCCCTAGCTACAATGAGCAGTTCTTC
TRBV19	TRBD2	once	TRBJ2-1	CASITKASGGSCNEQFF	TGTGCCAGTATAACAAAAGCCAGCGGGGGGTCATGCAATGAGCAGTTCTTC
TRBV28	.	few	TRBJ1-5	CASRPSTVNQPQHF	TGTGCCAGCAGACCATCGACAGTGAATCAGCCCCAGCATTTT
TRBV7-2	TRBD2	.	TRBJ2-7	CASSLPGGRREQYF	TGTGCCAGCAGCTTACCGGGGGGGCGACGCGAGCAGTACTTC
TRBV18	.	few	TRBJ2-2	CASSSGRGDNTGELFF	TGTGCCAGCTCGTCAGGGCGGGGAGATAACACCGGGGAGCTGTTTTTT
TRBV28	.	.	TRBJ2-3	CASSLGGGSFVDTQYF	TGTGCCAGCAGTTTAGGGGGCGGGAGTTTTGTAGATACGCAGTATTTT
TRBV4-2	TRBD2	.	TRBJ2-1	CASSKRGSASYNEQFF	TGTGCCAGCAGCAAGCGGGGATCGGCGTCCTACAATGAGCAGTTCTTC
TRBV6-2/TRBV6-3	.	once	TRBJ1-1	CASSKYTEAFF	TGTGCCAGCAGTAAATATACTGAAGCTTTCTTT
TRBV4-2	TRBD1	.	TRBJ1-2	CASSQGDRGTYGYTF	TGTGCCAGCAGCCAGGGGGACAGGGGGACCTATGGCTACACCTTC
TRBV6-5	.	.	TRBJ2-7	CASRDIASYEQYF	TGTGCCAGCAGAGACATCGCCAGTTACGAGCAGTACTTC
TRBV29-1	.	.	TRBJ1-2	CSVESGGTYGYTF	TGCAGCGTTGAATCTGGGGGGACTTATGGCTACACCTTC
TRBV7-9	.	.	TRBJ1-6	CASSLDRGFYNSPLHF	TGTGCCAGCAGCTTAGATAGGGGGTTCTATAATTCACCCCTCCACTTT
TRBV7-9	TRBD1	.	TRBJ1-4	CASSSVTGARAGEKLFF	TGTGCCAGCAGCTCGGTGACAGGGGCGAGGGCTGGGGAAAAACTGTTTTTT
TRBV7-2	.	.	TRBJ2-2	CASSPFSGTGELFF	TGTGCCAGCAGCCCTTTCTCGGGCACCGGGGAGCTGTTTTTT
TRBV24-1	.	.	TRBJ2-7	CATSTDTSYEQYF	TGTGCCACCAGTACCGACACCTCCTACGAGCAGTACTTC
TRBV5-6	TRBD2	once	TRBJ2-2	CASSLERGTTGELFF	TGTGCCAGCAGCTTGGAGCGGGGCACCACCGGGGAGCTGTTTTTT
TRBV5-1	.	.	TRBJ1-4	CASSLGGATNEKLFF	TGCGCCAGCAGCTTGGGCGGGGCAACTAATGAAAAACTGTTTTTT
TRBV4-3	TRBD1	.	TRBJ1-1	CASSPDRGMTEAFF	TGCGCCAGCAGCCCAGACAGGGGGATGACTGAAGCTTTCTTT
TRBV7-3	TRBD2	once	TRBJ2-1	CASSSTSGRRGEQFF	TGTGCCAGCAGCTCTACTAGCGGGAGGAGAGGTGAGCAGTTCTTC
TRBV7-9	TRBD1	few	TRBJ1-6	CASSLPGGNSPLHF	TGTGCCAGCAGTCTCCCAGGGGGGAATTCACCCCTCCACTTT
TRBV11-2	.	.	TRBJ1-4	CASSAWGVDEKLFF	TGTGCCAGCAGTGCCTGGGGGGTAGATGAAAAACTGTTTTTT
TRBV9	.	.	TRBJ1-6	CASSVATGTGSPLHF	TGTGCCAGCAGCGTAGCCACAGGCACTGGGTCACCCCTCCACTTT
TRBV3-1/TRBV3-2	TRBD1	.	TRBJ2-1	CASSQEGGKQFF	TGTGCCAGCAGCCAAGAAGGGGGCAAGCAGTTCTTC
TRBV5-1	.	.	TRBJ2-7	CASSRGSSYEQYF	TGCGCCAGCTCACGCGGCAGTTCCTACGAGCAGTACTTC
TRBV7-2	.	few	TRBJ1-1	CASSLVSGRPEAFF	TGTGCCAGCAGCTTAGTTTCAGGTAGGCCTGAAGCTTTCTTT